Shown below are 6 T cell receptor beta chains from a single sample sequenced in a study of cytomegalovirus exposure and HLA in healthy donors. The study ran its PCR with 60 Vbeta and 13 Jbeta primers. Only in-frame clones appear in the TCRdb table, and some are missing; sequencing was by immunoSEQ multiplex PCR. Of roughly 200,000 clones detected, roughly 80% appear once; the ten largest clones hold about 1.5%. The sample was PBMCs. The receptors were gathered from a woman younger than 35 in good health and CMV-seronegative.

The chain joins TRBV4-3 to TRBJ2-7; 13 nucleotides align to TRBD2. V dropped 1 base and J dropped 4; count of bases not matched to a gene: 7. This CDR3 has 17 amino acids. Germline CDR1 reads LGHNA; CDR2 reads YSLEER. The CDR3 is CASSQVQLAGGIYEQYF. As DNA, the CDR3 is TGCGCCAGCAGCCAAGTTCAACTAGCGGGAGGGATATACGAGCAGTACTTC.

The rearrangement links TRBV15 to TRBJ2-7; 7 bases are shared with TRBD1. Germline-derived CDR1 and CDR2 are LNHNV and YYDKDF (reference sequence). With 1 base clipped from V and 0 bases from J, the junction kept 3 bases outside the gene matches. The CDR3 has 15 residues. This CDR3 reads CATSRGTGISYEQYV. CDR3 nucleotide sequence: TGTGCCACCAGCAGAGGGACAGGCATCTCCTACGAGCAGTACGTC.

This clone was recorded once. V and J are TRBV4-3 and TRBJ2-5; 12 nucleotides align to TRBD2. The CDR3 covers 19 residues. Per germline, CDR1 LGHNA and CDR2 YSLEER. The trim removed 0 bases at V and 0 bases at J, leaving 8 bases unmatched. CDR3 sequence: CASSQEPQLAGGYQETQYF. The CDR3 nucleotides read TGCGCCAGCAGCCAAGAACCCCAACTAGCGGGAGGCTACCAAGAGACCCAGTACTTC.

The CDR3 loop reads CASSLGGYGYTF. CDR3 nucleotide sequence: TGTGCCAGCAGCTTAGGCGGCTATGGCTACACCTTC. The chain uses TRBV11-2 and TRBJ1-2, with D unclear. Trimming took 1 base from V and 4 from J, leaving 4 bases between them. The CDR3 spans 12 residues. Germline loops: CDR1 SGHAT, CDR2 FQNNGV. The full variable domain, its missing parts supplied by reference TRBV11-2 and TRBJ1-2, is EAGVAQSPRYKIIEKRQSVAFWCNPISGHATLYWYQQILGQGPKLLIQFQNNGVVDDSQLPKDRFSAERLKGVDSTLKIQPAKLEDSAVYLCASSLGGYGYTFGSGTRLTVV.

This sequence joins TRBV5-1 and TRBJ1-2; D possibly corresponds to TRBD1 (5 bases). V lost 0 bases to trimming and J lost 4 bases, with 7 bases between them. Germline loops: CDR1 SGHRS, CDR2 YFSETQ. The CDR3 is 13 amino acids. CDR3 protein: CASSLGQSYGYTF. Written as DNA, the CDR3 is TGCGCCAGCAGCTTGGGACAGTCCTATGGCTACACCTTC.

There are a few counts of this clone. The rearrangement joins TRBV5-4 to TRBJ1-1; the D gene is possibly TRBD1 (5 bases). V was trimmed by 0 bases and J by 1 base, leaving 10 bases between them. CDR1 and CDR2 from the germline V gene are SGHNT and YYREEE (reference sequence). The CDR3 is made up of 15 amino acids. Here the CDR3 DNA reads TGTGCCAGCAGCTTGGAGGTCGGGGGGAACACTGAAGCTTTCTTT. Its translation is CASSLEVGGNTEAFF.